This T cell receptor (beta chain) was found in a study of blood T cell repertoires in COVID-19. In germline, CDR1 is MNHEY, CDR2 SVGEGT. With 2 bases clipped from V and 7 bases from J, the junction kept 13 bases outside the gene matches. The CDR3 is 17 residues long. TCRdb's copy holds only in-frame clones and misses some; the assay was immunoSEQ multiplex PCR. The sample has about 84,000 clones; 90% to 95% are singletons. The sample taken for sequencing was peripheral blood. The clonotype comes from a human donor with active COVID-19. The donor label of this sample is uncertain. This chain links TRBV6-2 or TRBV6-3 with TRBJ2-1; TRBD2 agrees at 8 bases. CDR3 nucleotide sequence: TGTGCCAGCAGTTACGGTCGGATTCGCGGGAGGTTGAATGAGCAGTTCTTC. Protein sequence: CASSYGRIRGRLNEQFF.